This T cell receptor beta chain was captured by sequencing in a study of molecular identifiers for immune sequencing clone quantification. Study-level information: Sequencing covered four of five parts into which replicate RNA from around 20,000 or 100,000 naive CD8 cells was split. Findings and limits, study-wide: Investigators reportedly could detect spiked Jurkat TCR RNA from one cell among over 900,000 naive cells.

A few counts support this clonotype. Its antigen is as yet unknown. As previously described, bulk TCR libraries were made using listed TCR primers. From the PCR reads, TCRdb called clonotypes with MiXCR, one entry per CDR3 protein. Of under 350,000 distinct CDR3 sequences listed, roughly a quarter are singletons. A CD8+CD4-CCR7+CD45RA+ phenotype served as the sorting definition for naive CD8 T cells. The germline V and J ends were trimmed by 9 bases and 8 bases, with 2 bases remaining between them. This CDR3 comprises 8 residues. CDR1 SGHAT and CDR2 FQNNGV come from the germline V gene. The sample was naive CD8+ T cells from blood, with Jurkat cell RNA spiked in. This sample's subset: FACS-sorted CD8+CD4-CCR7+CD45RA+ naive T cells. The chain uses TRBV11-2 and TRBJ1-5, with D uncertain. This clonotype originated in a human donor in good health. Some libraries in this study had Jurkat cell RNA spiked in. The CDR3 DNA reads TGTGCCAGGGAGCCCCAGCATTTT. This gives the protein CAREPQHF.